What follows is one TCR beta chain and its context. This sample was taken from a study of shared clonotypes between healthy human individuals. TCRdb's copy holds only in-frame clones and misses some; the assay was immunoSEQ multiplex PCR. This sample carries about 2.3 million clones, approximately 93% of them seen once, and the ten largest clones take roughly 0.36%. Trimming stripped 0 bases from V and 3 bases from J, with 13 bases between. The CDR3 covers 16 residues. Germline CDR1 is LNHNV and CDR2 is YYDKDF (reference sequence). The sequencing input was naive CD4+ T cells from PBMCs. Subset defined: CD45RA+ positively selected. The rearrangement uses TRBV15 and TRBJ2-3, with TRBD2 as a possible D gene (7 bases). This receptor was taken from a man aged 18 to 29 in good health. Some clones in this sample may be carry-over from other donors' samples. The CDR3 is CATSREGGPGTDTQYF. The CDR3 coding sequence is TGTGCCACCAGCAGAGAGGGGGGGCCTGGGACAGATACGCAGTATTTT. Filled out from reference TRBV15 and TRBJ2-3, the complete variable domain reads DAMVIQNPRYQVTQFGKPVTLSCSQTLNHNVMYWYQQKSSQAPKLLFHYYDKDFNNEADTPDNFQSRRPNTSFCFLDIRSPGLGDTAMYLCATSREGGPGTDTQYFGPGTRLTVL.